The 19 T cell receptor beta chains in this list originate from one sample, sequenced in a study of cutaneous CD30+ T cell lymphoproliferative disorder and hepatitis E. TCRdb's table, derived via immunoSEQ multiplex PCR, lists solely in-frame clones and lacks some. Here the sample spans roughly 1,000 clones, about 82% being singletons. What was sequenced was skin tissue. These receptor sequences come from a human donor with a cutaneous T cell lymphoproliferative disorder associated with hepatitis E virus.

The chain carries TRBV28 and TRBJ1-2, with D possibly TRBD1 on 5 matching bases. The ends were cut back, 3 bases at V and 1 base at J, with 6 bases in the middle. Germline CDR1 MDHEN, CDR2 SYDVKM. This CDR3 comprises 13 residues. The CDR3 DNA reads as TGTGCCAGCAGTTTCGACAGTAACTATGGCTACACCTTC. Its protein is CASSFDSNYGYTF.

The chain uses TRBV15 and TRBJ2-7; TRBD1 agrees at 7 bases. The CDR3 has 13 amino acids. J lost 3 bases, V lost 3 bases, and 2 bases had no gene match. The germline V gene has CDR1 LNHNV and CDR2 YYDKDF (reference sequence). CDR3 nucleotides: TGTGCCACCAGCAGCGACAGGGACTACGAGCAGTACTTC. This gives the protein CATSSDRDYEQYF. Full variable domain (missing parts from reference TRBV15 and TRBJ2-7): DAMVIQNPRYQVTQFGKPVTLSCSQTLNHNVMYWYQQKSSQAPKLLFHYYDKDFNNEADTPDNFQSRRPNTSFCFLDIRSPGLGDTAMYLCATSSDRDYEQYFGPGTRLTVT.

The CDR3 DNA is TGTGCCAGCAGGACCGACAAATACTCTGGAAACACCATATATTTT. It translates to CASRTDKYSGNTIYF. V and J are TRBV7-9 and TRBJ1-3; no reliable D call. The V and J ends lost 6 bases and 0 bases respectively, with 12 bases between them. The CDR3 is 15 residues long. The germline gives CDR1 SEHNR, CDR2 FQNEAQ (reference sequence).

The V gene is TRBV29-1, the J gene TRBJ2-2; no clear D gene. Trimming removed 6 bases from V and 0 bases from J, with 11 bases in between. The length of the CDR3 is 14 residues. Germline CDR1 SQVTM, CDR2 ANQGSEA. The CDR3 coding sequence is TGCAGCGTCCCGGCCAGTTCGAACACCGGGGAGCTGTTTTTT. Its protein product is CSVPASSNTGELFF.

The rearrangement uses TRBV7-2 and TRBJ2-5, with D hard to call. Looked up from germline, CDR1 is SGHTA and CDR2 is FQGNSA. This CDR3 comprises 11 residues. V was clipped by 3 bases and J by 4 bases, with 3 bases between them. CDR3 amino acids: CASSFAETQYF. CDR3 in DNA: TGTGCCAGCAGCTTCGCAGAGACCCAGTACTTC.

This chain joins TRBV21-1 and TRBJ2-3; TRBD1, the table's D call, was not compared with the DNA. TRBV21-1 corresponds to a pseudogene. CDR3 length: 20 amino acids. CDR3 bases: TGTGCCAGCAGCAAACCACGGGCCCGGACAGGGAAAGCCCCCACAGATACGCAGTATTTT. It yields the protein CASSKPRARTGKAPTDTQYF.

This clone was detected only a few times. This chain links TRBV29-1 with TRBJ2-7; 9 bases are a match to TRBD1. The CDR3 contains 13 residues. With V trimmed by 4 bases and J by 4 bases, 5 bases remained unmatched. The germline CDR1 and CDR2 sequences are SQVTM and ANQGSEA. CDR3 coding DNA: TGCAGCGTTGCCCCCGGGACAGGGTACGAGCAGTACTTC. This gives the protein CSVAPGTGYEQYF.

The chain is built from TRBV7-9 and TRBJ1-2; D may be TRBD1 (5 bases). The V and J ends lost 5 bases and 4 bases respectively, with 14 bases between them. CDR1 is SEHNR, CDR2 FQNEAQ, per germline (reference sequence). The CDR3 extends over 14 amino acids. The CDR3 DNA sequence: TGTGCCAGCAGCCCCCAGGGACGGAGCTATGGCTACACCTTC. Residues: CASSPQGRSYGYTF.

The chain has TRBV4-3 and TRBJ2-3; D remains ambiguous. This CDR3 comprises 14 residues. The V end was cut by 4 bases, the J end by 4 bases, with 12 bases between. Germline V CDR1 and CDR2: LGHNA, YSLEER. CDR3 in DNA: TGCGCCAGCAGCCCATCATTCGGAGCAGATACGCAGTATTTT. Its protein is CASSPSFGADTQYF.

The rearrangement links TRBV7-8 to TRBJ1-4; TRBD1 might be the D (5 bases). This CDR3 is built from 15 residues. The germline gives CDR1 SGHVS, CDR2 FQNEAQ. V was shortened by 5 bases and J by 7 bases, with 17 bases between the two germline ends. The CDR3 here is CASSGGDGGAEKLFF. The CDR3 nucleotides read TGTGCCAGCAGCGGTGGGGACGGAGGGGCTGAAAAACTGTTTTTT.

The V call is TRBV5-4, the J call TRBJ2-1, with D perhaps assigned TRBD1 or TRBD2 (6 bases each). CDR3 length: 17 residues. V was cut by 5 bases and J by 4 bases, with 22 bases left in between. Germline loops: CDR1 SGHNT, CDR2 YYREEE (reference sequence). CDR3 loop: CASRVVGGQNKYNEQFF. The CDR3 DNA reads TGTGCCAGCAGAGTAGTGGGGGGCCAAAACAAATACAATGAGCAGTTCTTC. Drawing the rest from reference TRBV5-4 and TRBJ2-1, the complete variable domain is ETGVTQSPTHLIKTRGQQVTLRCSSQSGHNTVSWYQQALGQGPQFIFQYYREEENGRGNFPPRFSGLQFPNYSSELNVNALELDDSALYLCASRVVGGQNKYNEQFFGPGTRLTVL.

This clone was counted between two and nine times. J is TRBJ1-2 and V is TRBV28; 7 positions agree with TRBD1. V shed 3 bases and J 7 bases; nucleotides not matched to a gene: 2. The V gene's germline CDR1 is MDHEN and CDR2 SYDVKM. This CDR3 contains 12 residues. CDR3 nucleotide sequence: TGTGCCAGCAGTTTTAACAGGGGTGGCTACACCTTC. Translation: CASSFNRGGYTF.

V is TRBV29-1 and J is TRBJ2-3; 10 bases align to TRBD2. CDR3 length equals 16 residues. With 0 bases clipped from V and 2 bases from J, the junction kept 5 bases outside the gene matches. CDR1 SQVTM and CDR2 ANQGSEA come from the germline V gene. The CDR3 DNA sequence: TGCAGCGTTGAAGAGTGGACTAGCGGCTACACAGATACGCAGTATTTT. Amino acid sequence: CSVEEWTSGYTDTQYF.

The chain couples TRBV7-9 to TRBJ2-3; D tentatively reads TRBD1 or TRBD2 (6 bases each). The CDR3 contains 14 residues. Germline CDR1 SEHNR, CDR2 FQNEAQ (reference sequence). V was trimmed by 5 bases and J by 5 bases, leaving 14 bases between them. For the CDR3, the DNA is TGTGCCAGCAGCACTGAGGGGGGCATAGATACGCAGTATTTT. It yields the protein CASSTEGGIDTQYF.

The chain recombines TRBV5-1 with TRBJ2-5, with no clear D. The CDR3 totals 15 residues. Trimming removed 7 bases at V and 1 base at J, with 17 bases between. CDR1 and CDR2 from the germline V gene are SGHRS and YFSETQ. The CDR3 sequence is CASGQIDFLQETQYF. In DNA form, the CDR3 reads TGCGCCAGCGGTCAGATAGACTTTCTCCAAGAGACCCAGTACTTC.

This clone showed up just once. This CDR3 is CASSVGEDRAYNEQFF. The CDR3 DNA sequence: TGCGCCAGCAGTGTTGGGGAAGACAGGGCCTACAATGAGCAGTTCTTC. The chain links TRBV10-1 to TRBJ2-1, with 7 bases lining up with TRBD1. The germline V gene has CDR1 WNHNN and CDR2 SYGVQD (reference sequence). V was pared by 4 bases and J by 2 bases, with 8 bases of the junction left unmatched. The CDR3 runs 16 residues.

The V gene is TRBV9, the J gene TRBJ2-7; D remains unclear. V gave up 0 bases and J gave up 0 bases, with 13 bases separating them. Germline CDR1 and CDR2: SGDLS and YYNGEE. The CDR3 length is 16 residues. The CDR3 region is CASSVDFGASSYEQYF. In DNA form, the CDR3 reads TGTGCCAGCAGCGTAGACTTCGGAGCGAGCTCCTACGAGCAGTACTTC.

The CDR3 loop is CASTLGQGGYNEQFF. The CDR3 bases are TGTGCCAGTACTCTAGGCCAGGGAGGCTACAATGAGCAGTTCTTC. The V call is TRBV19, the J call TRBJ2-1; possible D gene TRBD2, 6 bases. Germline assignment: CDR1 LNHDA and CDR2 SQIVND (reference sequence). This CDR3 has 15 amino acids. With 7 bases removed from V and 3 bases from J, the gap between germline ends came to 16 bases.

The chain links TRBV5-1 to TRBJ2-3; 7 nucleotides line up with TRBD1. Germline CDR1 and CDR2: SGHRS and YFSETQ. The CDR3 is made up of 14 amino acids. The ends lost 4 bases at V and 3 bases at J; junction bases unmatched: 5. The CDR3 protein is CASSDQGVTDTQYF. DNA of the CDR3: TGCGCCAGCAGCGACCAGGGGGTGACAGATACGCAGTATTTT.